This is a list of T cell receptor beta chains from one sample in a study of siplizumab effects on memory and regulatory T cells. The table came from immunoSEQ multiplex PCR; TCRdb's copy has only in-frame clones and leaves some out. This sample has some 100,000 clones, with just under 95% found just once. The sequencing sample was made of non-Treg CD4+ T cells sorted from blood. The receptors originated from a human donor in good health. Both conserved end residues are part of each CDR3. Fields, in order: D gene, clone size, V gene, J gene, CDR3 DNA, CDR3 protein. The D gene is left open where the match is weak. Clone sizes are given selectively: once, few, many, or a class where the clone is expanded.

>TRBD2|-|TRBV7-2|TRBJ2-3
TGTGCCAGCAGCTTATGGGGGACTAGCGGGCCCGTTACGCAGTATTTT
CASSLWGTSGPVTQYF
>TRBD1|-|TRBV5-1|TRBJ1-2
TGCGCCAGCAGCCGGGGACAGAGATCTAACTATGGCTACACCTTC
CASSRGQRSNYGYTF
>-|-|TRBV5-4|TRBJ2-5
TGTGCCAGCAGCTTGAAGCAGGGACAAGAGACCCAGTACTTC
CASSLKQGQETQYF
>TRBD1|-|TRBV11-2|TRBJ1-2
TGTGCCAGCAGCCCCCAGACAGGGGTGGACTATGGCTACACCTTC
CASSPQTGVDYGYTF
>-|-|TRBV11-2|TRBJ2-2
TGTGCCAGCAGCTTAGTGGGGGTCGTCGGGGAGCTGTTTTTT
CASSLVGVVGELFF
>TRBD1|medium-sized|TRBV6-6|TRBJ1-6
TGTGCCATAGGACAGGGGGCTTCACCCCTCCACTTT
CAIGQGASPLHF
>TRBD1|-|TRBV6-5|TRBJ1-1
TGTGCCAGCAGCCCGGGACAGGGGGTTCCTGAAGCTTTCTTT
CASSPGQGVPEAFF
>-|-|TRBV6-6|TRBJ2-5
TGTGCCAGCAGTTACGGGGTCAAAGAGACCCAGTACTTC
CASSYGVKETQYF
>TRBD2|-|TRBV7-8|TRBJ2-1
TGTGCCAGCAGCTTAAGGCGGGGGGCCCACAATGAGCAGTTCTTC
CASSLRRGAHNEQFF
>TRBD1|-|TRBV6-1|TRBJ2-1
TGTGCCAGCAGGAAGGGACAGAACAATGAGCAGTTCTTC
CASRKGQNNEQFF
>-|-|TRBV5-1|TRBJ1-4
TGCGCCAGCAGCCCTTCGGAAGCAACTAATGAAAAACTGTTTTTT
CASSPSEATNEKLFF
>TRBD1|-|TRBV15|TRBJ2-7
TGTGCCACCAGCAGAGACCTGGGACAGGGGGTTTACTACGAGCAGTACTTC
CATSRDLGQGVYYEQYF
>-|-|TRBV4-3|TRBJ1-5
TGCGCCAGCAGCCAAGAGTTAAGGGGTTATCAGCCCCAGCATTTT
CASSQELRGYQPQHF
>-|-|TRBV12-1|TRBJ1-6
TGTGCCAGCAGCTTTGACAGGGGCTATTACCTAGGGCTGGGTTCCTATAATTCACCCCTCCACTTT
CASSFDRGYYLGLGSYNSPLHF
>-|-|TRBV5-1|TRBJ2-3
TGCGCCAGCAGCTCGGACGGACAGAACACAGATACGCAGTATTTT
CASSSDGQNTDTQYF
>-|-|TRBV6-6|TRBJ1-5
TGTGCCAGCACGCCGGATTCCAGGGGCGTAAATCAGCCCCAGCATTTT
CASTPDSRGVNQPQHF
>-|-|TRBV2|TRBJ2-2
TGTGCCAGCCACGTAGGGACCGGGGAGCTGTTTTTT
CASHVGTGELFF
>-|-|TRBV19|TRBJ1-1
TGTGCCAGTACCCGTTCCGTGAACACTGAAGCTTTCTTT
CASTRSVNTEAFF
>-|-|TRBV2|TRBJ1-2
TGTGCCAGCAGTGAACGGGCAGGAATGTTGGAGGGCTACACCTTC
CASSERAGMLEGYTF
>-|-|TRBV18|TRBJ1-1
TGTGCCAGCTCACCGCTCTTTGGGGGTCCTGAAGCTTTCTTT
CASSPLFGGPEAFF
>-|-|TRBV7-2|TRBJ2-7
TGTGCCAGCAGCTTCTCTCGGTACGAGCAGTACTTC
CASSFSRYEQYF
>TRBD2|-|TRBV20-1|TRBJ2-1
TGCAGTGCTTACGGGACTAACAAGCAGTTCTTC
CSAYGTNKQFF
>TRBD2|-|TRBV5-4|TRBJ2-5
TGTGCCAGCAGCTTGGCCGTACTAGCGGGGGGGGGCGAGACCCAGTACTTC
CASSLAVLAGGGETQYF
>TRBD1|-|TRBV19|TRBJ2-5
TGTGCCAGTAGTCGGGACAGGGGATTTTTAGAGACCCAGTACTTC
CASSRDRGFLETQYF
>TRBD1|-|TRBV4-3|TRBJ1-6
TGCGCCAGCAGACGGGACAGCCTTTCACCCCTCCACTTT
CASRRDSLSPLHF
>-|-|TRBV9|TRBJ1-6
TGTGCCAGCAGCGTAGCTGGGGCGGCTCATAATTCACCCCTCCACTTT
CASSVAGAAHNSPLHF
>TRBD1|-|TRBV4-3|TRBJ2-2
TGCGCCAGCAGCCACATGGACAGGGACACCGGGGAGCTGTTTTTT
CASSHMDRDTGELFF
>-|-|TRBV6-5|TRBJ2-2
TGTGCCGGTGACCCCTTCGGTCGGGAGCTGTTTTTT
CAGDPFGRELFF
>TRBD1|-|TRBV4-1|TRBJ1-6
TGCGCCAGCAGCCCTCTGTCCCGGGACAGGGGTAGACCCCTCCACTTT
CASSPLSRDRGRPLHF
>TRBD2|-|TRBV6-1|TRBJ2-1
TGTGCCAGCAGTGAAGCAGTAGCGGGGGGCTACAATGAGCAGTTCTTC
CASSEAVAGGYNEQFF
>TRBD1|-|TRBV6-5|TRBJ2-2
TGTGCCAGCAGCCGGACAGGGGGGACCGGGGAGCTGTTTTTT
CASSRTGGTGELFF
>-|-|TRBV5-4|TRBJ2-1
TGTGCCAGCAGCTTGTGGGGAAGGAAGTCACCCAATGAGCAGTTCTTC
CASSLWGRKSPNEQFF
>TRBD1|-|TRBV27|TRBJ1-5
TGTGCCAGCATGCCCTTGGGACAGGGGGGAAGTCAGCCCCAGCATTTT
CASMPLGQGGSQPQHF
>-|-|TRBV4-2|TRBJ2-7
TGTGCCAGCAGCCAAGATCCGACAGCCTCCTACGAGCAGTACTTC
CASSQDPTASYEQYF
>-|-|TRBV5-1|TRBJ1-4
TGCGCCAGCAGCTGGGAGGGGGAAAAACTGTTTTTT
CASSWEGEKLFF
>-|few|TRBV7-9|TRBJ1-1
TGTGCCAGCAGACGCGATTCTTTGAACACTGAAGCTTTCTTT
CASRRDSLNTEAFF
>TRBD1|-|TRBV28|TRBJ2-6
TGTGCCAGCAGGGACAGGTTCCCGACTGGGGCCAACGTCCTGACTTTC
CASRDRFPTGANVLTF
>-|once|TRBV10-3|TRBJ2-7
TGTGCCATCAGTGAGTCGGCAGGTCGAGAGCAGTACTTC
CAISESAGREQYF
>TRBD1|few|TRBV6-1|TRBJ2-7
TGTGCCAGCAGCCCTACCGGGACAGGGAAGGGCGAGCAGTACTTC
CASSPTGTGKGEQYF
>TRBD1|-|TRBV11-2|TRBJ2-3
TGTGCCAGCAGCTACGGACAGGGACCTAGCACAGATACGCAGTATTTT
CASSYGQGPSTDTQYF
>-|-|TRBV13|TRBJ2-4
TGTGCCAGCAGCTTAAAGGCTAGCGAGGTTACGGGCATTCAGTACTTC
CASSLKASEVTGIQYF
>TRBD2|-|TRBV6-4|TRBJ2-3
TGTGCCAGCAGTGCTAGCGGGGGGGCAACAGATACGCAGTATTTT
CASSASGGATDTQYF
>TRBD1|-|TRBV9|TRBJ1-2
TGTGCCAGCAGCGCTCCTCTTAGGGACAGTAACTATGGCTACACCTTC
CASSAPLRDSNYGYTF
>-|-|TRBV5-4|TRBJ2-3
TGTGCCAGCAGCTTGGGGGCCACAGTTTCCGATACGCAGTATTTT
CASSLGATVSDTQYF
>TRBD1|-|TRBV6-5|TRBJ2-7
TGTGCCAGCAGTTATCAAAGCCGGACAGGGTCCCACGAGCAGTACTTC
CASSYQSRTGSHEQYF
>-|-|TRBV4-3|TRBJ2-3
TGCGCCAGCAGCCAAGCTCCAGATACGCAGTATTTT
CASSQAPDTQYF
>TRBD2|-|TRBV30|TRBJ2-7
TGTGCCTGGAGTTGGACTAGCGGGGGCCACTCCTACGAGCAGTACTTC
CAWSWTSGGHSYEQYF
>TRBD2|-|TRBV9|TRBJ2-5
TGTGCCAGCAGCGTCTCCCTAGCGGCGATCCAAGAGACCCAGTACTTC
CASSVSLAAIQETQYF
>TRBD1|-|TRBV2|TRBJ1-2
TGTGCCAGCATAGAACAGGGGTTGAACTATGGCTACACCTTC
CASIEQGLNYGYTF
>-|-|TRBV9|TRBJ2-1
TGTGCCAGCAGCGGAGACTCTTTCCTCGTCGAGCAGTTCTTC
CASSGDSFLVEQFF
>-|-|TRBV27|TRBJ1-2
TGTGCCAGCAGAACCAATTCCCGGGGGGCAGCTAACTATGGCTACACCTTC
CASRTNSRGAANYGYTF
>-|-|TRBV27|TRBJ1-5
TGTGCCAGCAGTTTGTCGGCAGCGAATCAGCCCCAGCATTTT
CASSLSAANQPQHF
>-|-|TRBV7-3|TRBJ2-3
TGTGCCAGCAGTCCAGGGGGGGATACGCAGTATTTT
CASSPGGDTQYF
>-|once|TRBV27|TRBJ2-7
TGTGCCAGCAGTTTGACAGTGGGCTACGAGCAGTACTTC
CASSLTVGYEQYF
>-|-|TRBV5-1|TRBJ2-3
TGCGCCAGCAGCTTACAGGGTAGTACAGATACGCAGTATTTT
CASSLQGSTDTQYF
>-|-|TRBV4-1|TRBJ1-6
TGCGCCAGCAGCCCGACGACCTGGTACTCCTATAATTCACCCCTCCACTTT
CASSPTTWYSYNSPLHF
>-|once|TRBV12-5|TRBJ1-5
TGTGCTAGTGGTTTGGTACTGGGAATCTGGAATCAGCCCCAGCATTTT
CASGLVLGIWNQPQHF